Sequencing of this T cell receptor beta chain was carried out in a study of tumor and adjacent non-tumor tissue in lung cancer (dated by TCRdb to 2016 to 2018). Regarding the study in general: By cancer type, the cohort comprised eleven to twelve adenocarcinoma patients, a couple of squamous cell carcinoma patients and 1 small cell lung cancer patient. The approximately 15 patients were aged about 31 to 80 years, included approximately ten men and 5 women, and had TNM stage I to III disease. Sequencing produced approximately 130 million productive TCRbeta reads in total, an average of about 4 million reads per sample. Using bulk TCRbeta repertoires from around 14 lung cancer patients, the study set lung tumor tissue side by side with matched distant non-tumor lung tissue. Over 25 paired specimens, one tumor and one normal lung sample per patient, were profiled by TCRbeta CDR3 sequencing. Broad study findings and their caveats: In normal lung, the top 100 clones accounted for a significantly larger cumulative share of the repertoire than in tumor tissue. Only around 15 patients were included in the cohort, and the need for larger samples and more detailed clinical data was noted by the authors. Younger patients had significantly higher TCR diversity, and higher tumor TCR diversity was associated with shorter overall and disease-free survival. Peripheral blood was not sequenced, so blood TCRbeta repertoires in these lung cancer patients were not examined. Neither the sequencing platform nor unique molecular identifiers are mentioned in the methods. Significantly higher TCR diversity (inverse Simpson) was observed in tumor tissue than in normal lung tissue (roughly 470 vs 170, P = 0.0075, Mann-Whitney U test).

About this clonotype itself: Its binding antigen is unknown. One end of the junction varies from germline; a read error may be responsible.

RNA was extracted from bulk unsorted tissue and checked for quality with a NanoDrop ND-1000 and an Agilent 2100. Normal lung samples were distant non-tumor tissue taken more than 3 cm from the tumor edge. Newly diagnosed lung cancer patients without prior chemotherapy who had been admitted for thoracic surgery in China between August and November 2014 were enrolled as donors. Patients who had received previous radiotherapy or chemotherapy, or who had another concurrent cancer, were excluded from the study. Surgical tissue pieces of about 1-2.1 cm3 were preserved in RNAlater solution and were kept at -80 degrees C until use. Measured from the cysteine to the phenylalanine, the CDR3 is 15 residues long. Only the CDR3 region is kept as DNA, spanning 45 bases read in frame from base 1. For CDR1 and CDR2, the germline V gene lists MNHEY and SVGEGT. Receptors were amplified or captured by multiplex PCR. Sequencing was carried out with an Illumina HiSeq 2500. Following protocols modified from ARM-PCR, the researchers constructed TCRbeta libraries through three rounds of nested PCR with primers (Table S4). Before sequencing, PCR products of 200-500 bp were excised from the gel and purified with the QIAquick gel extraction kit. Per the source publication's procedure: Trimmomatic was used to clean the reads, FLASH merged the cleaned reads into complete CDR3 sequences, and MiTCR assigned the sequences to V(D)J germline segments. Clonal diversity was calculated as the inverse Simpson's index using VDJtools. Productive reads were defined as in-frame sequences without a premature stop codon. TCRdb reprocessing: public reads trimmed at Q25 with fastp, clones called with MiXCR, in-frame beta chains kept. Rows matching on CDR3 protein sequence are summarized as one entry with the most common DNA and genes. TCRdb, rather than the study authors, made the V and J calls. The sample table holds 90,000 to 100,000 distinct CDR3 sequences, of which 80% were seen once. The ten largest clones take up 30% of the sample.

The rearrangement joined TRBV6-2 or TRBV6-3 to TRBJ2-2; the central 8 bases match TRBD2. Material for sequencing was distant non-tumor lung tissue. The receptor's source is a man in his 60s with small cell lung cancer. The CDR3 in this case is CASKGISGNTGEQFF. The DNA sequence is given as TGTGCCAGCAAAGGGATTAGCGGGAACACCGGGGAGCAGTTTTTT.